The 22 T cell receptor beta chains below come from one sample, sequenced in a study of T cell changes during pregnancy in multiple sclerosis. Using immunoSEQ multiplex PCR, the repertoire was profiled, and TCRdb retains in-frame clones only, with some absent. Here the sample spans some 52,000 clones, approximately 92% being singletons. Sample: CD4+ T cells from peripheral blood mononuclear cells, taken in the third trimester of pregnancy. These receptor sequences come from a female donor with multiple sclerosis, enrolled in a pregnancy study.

The DNA of the CDR3 is TGTGCCAGCAGTGAAACTCCCGACAGGGGGGAGACCCAGTACTTC. Amino acid sequence: CASSETPDRGETQYF. This chain uses TRBV6-1 with TRBJ2-5; 9 nucleotides agree with TRBD1. This CDR3 contains 15 residues. V was clipped by 2 bases and J by 5 bases; unmatched bases: 6. Germline CDR1 is MNHNS and CDR2 is SASEGT.

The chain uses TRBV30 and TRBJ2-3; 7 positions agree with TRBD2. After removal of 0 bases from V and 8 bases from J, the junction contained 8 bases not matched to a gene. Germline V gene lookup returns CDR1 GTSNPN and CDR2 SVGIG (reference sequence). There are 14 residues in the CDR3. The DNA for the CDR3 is TGTGCCTGGAGTGTTGTGGGAGGGTTAGCTACGCAGTATTTT. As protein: CAWSVVGGLATQYF.

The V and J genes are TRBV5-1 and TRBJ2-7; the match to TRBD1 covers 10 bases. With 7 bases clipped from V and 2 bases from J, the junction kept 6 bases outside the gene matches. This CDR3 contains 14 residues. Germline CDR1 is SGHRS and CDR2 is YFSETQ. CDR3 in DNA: TGCGCCAGCGGGATGGGACAGGGGACCTACGAGCAGTACTTC. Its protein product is CASGMGQGTYEQYF.

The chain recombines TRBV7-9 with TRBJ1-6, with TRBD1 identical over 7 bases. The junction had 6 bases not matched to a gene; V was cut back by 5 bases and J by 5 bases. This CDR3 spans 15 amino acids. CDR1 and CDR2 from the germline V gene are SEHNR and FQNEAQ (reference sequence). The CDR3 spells CASSRRTGDNSPLHF. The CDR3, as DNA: TGTGCCAGCAGCCGCAGAACAGGGGATAATTCACCCCTCCACTTT.

The CDR3 DNA reads as TGTGCCAGCAGTGAGGACAGTCACTATGGCTACACCTTC. It is translated as CASSEDSHYGYTF. The chain has TRBV2 and TRBJ1-2; weak D call: TRBD1 (6 bases). The CDR3 is 13 amino acids. Germline V gene sequence: CDR1 SNHLY, CDR2 FYNNEI. The V end was cut by 3 bases, the J end by 3 bases, with 8 bases between.

The CDR3 sequence: CASNETGLYNEQFF. The CDR3 coding sequence is TGTGCCAGCAACGAGACAGGATTATACAATGAGCAGTTCTTC. The chain has TRBV27 and TRBJ2-1, with a weak D call TRBD1 (6 bases). This CDR3 comprises 14 residues. The ends were cut back, 7 bases at V and 4 bases at J, with 14 bases in the middle. Germline CDR1 MNHEY, CDR2 SMNVEV (reference sequence).

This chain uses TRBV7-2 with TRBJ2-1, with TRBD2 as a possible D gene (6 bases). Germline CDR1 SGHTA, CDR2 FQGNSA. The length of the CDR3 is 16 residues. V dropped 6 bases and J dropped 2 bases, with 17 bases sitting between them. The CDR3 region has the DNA TGTGCCAGCAGTCGGGAGCAGGGCCGCGCCTACAATGAGCAGTTCTTC. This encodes CASSREQGRAYNEQFF.

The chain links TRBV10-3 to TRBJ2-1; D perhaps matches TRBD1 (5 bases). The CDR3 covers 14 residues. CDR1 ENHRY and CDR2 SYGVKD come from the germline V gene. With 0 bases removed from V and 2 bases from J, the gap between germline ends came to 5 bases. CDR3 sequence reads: CAISESTAYNEQFF. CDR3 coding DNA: TGTGCCATCAGTGAGTCGACAGCCTACAATGAGCAGTTCTTC.

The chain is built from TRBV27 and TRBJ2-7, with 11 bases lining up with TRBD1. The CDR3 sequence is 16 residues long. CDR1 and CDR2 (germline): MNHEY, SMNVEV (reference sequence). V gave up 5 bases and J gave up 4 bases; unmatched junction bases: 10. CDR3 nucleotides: TGTGCCAGCAGTAGGGGACAGGGGGTTCGAGGGTACGAGCAGTACTTC. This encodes CASSRGQGVRGYEQYF.

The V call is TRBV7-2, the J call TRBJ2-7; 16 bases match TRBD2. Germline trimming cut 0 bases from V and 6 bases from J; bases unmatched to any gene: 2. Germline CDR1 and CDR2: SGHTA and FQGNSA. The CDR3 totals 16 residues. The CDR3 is CASSLAGTSGGGEQYF. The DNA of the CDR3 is TGTGCCAGCAGCTTAGCTGGGACTAGCGGGGGGGGCGAGCAGTACTTC. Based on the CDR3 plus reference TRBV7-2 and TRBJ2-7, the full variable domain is GAGVSQSPSNKVTEKGKDVELRCDPISGHTALYWYRQSLGQGLEFLIYFQGNSAPDKSGLPSDRFSAERTGGSVSTLTIQRTQQEDSAVYLCASSLAGTSGGGEQYFGPGTRLTVT.

The CDR3 spells CASSPREQNTEAFF. The CDR3 DNA reads TGTGCCAGTAGCCCCCGGGAACAAAACACTGAAGCTTTCTTT. This chain joins TRBV19 and TRBJ1-1; D is undetermined. The CDR3 has 14 residues. V was trimmed by 6 bases and J by 2 bases, leaving 13 bases between them. CDR1 and CDR2 (germline): LNHDA, SQIVND (reference sequence).

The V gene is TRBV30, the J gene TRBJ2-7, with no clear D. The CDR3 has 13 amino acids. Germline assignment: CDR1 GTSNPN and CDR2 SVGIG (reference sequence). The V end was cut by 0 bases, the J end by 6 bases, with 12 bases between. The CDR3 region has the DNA TGTGCCTGGAGTGTGGGTCTAAGGAGCGAGCAGTACTTC. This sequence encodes CAWSVGLRSEQYF.

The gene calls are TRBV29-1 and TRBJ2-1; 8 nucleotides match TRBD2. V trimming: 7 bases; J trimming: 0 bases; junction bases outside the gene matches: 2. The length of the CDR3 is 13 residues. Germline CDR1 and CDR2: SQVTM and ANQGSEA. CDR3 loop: CSERESSYNEQFF. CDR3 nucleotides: TGCAGCGAGCGGGAGAGCTCCTACAATGAGCAGTTCTTC.

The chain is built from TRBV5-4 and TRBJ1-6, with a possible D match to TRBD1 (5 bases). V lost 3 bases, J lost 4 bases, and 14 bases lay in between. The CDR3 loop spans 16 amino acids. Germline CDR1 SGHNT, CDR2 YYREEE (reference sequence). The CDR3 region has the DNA TGTGCCAGCAGCTCCCAGGGTGGGGGGTATAATTCACCCCTCCACTTT. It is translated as CASSSQGGGYNSPLHF. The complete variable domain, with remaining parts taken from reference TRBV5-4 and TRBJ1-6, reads ETGVTQSPTHLIKTRGQQVTLRCSSQSGHNTVSWYQQALGQGPQFIFQYYREEENGRGNFPPRFSGLQFPNYSSELNVNALELDDSALYLCASSSQGGGYNSPLHFGNGTRLTVT.

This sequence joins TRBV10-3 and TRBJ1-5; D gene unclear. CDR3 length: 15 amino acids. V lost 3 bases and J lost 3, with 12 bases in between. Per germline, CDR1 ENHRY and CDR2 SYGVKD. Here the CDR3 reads CAISDGSGSNQPQHF. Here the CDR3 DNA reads TGTGCCATCAGTGATGGTTCCGGGTCCAATCAGCCCCAGCATTTT.

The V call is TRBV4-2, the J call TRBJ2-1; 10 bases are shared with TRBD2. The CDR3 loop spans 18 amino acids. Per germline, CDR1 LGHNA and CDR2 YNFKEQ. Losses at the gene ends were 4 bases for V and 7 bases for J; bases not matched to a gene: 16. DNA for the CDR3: TGTGCCAGCAGCCCTCAAATCTTAGCGGGAGGTTCGGGAAATGAGCAGTTCTTC. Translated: CASSPQILAGGSGNEQFF.

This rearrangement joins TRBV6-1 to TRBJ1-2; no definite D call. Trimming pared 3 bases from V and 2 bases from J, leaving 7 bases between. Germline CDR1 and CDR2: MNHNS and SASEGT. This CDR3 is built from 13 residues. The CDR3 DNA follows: TGTGCCAGCAGTGACAGAGGGAACTATGGCTACACCTTC. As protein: CASSDRGNYGYTF.

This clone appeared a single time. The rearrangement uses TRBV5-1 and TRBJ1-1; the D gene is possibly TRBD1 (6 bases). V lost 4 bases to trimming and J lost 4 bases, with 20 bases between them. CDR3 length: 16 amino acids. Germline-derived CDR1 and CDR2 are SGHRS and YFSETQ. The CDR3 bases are TGCGCCAGCAGCCCTCCTCAGGGGCGCCCCGGCACTGAAGCTTTCTTT. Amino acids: CASSPPQGRPGTEAFF.

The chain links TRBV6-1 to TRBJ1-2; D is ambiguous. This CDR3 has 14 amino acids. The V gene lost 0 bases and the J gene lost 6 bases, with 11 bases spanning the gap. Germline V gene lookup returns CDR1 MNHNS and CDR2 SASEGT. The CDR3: CASSEAGGTDGYTF. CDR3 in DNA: TGTGCCAGCAGTGAAGCGGGTGGTACAGATGGCTACACCTTC.

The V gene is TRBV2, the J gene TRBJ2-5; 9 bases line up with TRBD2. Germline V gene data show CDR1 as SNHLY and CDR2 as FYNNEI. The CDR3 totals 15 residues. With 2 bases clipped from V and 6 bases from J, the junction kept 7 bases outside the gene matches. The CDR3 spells CASSERSSGRQTQYF. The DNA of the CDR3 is TGTGCCAGCAGTGAACGGAGTAGCGGGAGACAGACCCAGTACTTC.

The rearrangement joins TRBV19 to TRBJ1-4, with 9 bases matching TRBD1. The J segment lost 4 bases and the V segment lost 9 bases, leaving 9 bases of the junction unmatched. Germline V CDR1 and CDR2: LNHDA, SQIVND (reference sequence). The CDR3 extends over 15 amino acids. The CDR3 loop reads CASSTGGALNEKLFF. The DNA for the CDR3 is TGTGCCAGCTCGACAGGGGGTGCACTTAATGAAAAACTGTTTTTT. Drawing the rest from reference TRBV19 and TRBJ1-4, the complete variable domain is DGGITQSPKYLFRKEGQNVTLSCEQNLNHDAMYWYRQDPGQGLRLIYYSQIVNDFQKGDIAEGYSVSREKKESFPLTVTSAQKNPTAFYLCASSTGGALNEKLFFGSGTQLSVL.

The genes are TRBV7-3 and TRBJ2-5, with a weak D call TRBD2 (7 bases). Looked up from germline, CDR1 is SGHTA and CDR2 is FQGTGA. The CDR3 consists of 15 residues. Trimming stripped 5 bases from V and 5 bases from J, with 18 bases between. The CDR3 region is CASSPGGRDRETQYF. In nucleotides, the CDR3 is TGTGCCAGCAGCCCGGGGGGCCGCGACCGGGAGACCCAGTACTTC.